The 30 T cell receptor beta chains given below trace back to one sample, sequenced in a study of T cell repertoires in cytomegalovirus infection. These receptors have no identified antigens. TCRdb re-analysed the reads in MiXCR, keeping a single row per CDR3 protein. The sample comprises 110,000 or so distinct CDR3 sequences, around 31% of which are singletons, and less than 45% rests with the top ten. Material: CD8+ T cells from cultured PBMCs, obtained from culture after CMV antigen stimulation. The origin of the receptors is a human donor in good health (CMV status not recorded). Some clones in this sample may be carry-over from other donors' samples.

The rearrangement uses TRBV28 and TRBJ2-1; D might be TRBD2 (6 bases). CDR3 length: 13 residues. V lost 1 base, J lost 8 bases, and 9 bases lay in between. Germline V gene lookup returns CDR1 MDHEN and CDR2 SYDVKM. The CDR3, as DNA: TGTGCCAGCAGTTTATCGGGGGAGGATGAGCAGTTCTTC. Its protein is CASSLSGEDEQFF.

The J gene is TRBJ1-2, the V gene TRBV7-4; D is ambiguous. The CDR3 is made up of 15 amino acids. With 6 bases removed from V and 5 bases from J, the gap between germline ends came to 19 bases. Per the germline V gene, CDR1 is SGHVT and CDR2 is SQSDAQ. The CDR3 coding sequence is TGTGCCAGCAGTTCCCTTGGGGTGCACCTTTATGGCTACACCTTC. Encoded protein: CASSSLGVHLYGYTF.

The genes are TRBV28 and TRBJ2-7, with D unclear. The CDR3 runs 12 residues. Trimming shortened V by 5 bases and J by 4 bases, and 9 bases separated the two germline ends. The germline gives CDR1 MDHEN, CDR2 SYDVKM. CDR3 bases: TGTGCCAGCAGTCGGATCTTATACGAGCAGTACTTC. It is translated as CASSRILYEQYF.

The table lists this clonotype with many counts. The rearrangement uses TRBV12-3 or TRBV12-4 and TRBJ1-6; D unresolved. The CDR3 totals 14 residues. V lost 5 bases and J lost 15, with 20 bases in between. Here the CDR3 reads CASSPLSTLSHLHF. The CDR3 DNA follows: TGTGCCAGCAGTCCCCTATCGACCCTCTCTCACCTCCACTTT.

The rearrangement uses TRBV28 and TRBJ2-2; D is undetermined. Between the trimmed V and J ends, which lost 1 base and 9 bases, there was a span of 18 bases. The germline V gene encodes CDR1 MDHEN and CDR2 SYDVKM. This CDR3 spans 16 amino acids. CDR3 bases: TGTGCCAGCAGTTTATCTTCGCGGCCCCCGTCCTGGGAGCTGTTTTTT. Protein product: CASSLSSRPPSWELFF.

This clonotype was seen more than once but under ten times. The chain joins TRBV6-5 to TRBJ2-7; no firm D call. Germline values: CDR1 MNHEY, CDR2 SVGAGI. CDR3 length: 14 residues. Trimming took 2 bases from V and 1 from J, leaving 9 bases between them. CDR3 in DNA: TGTGCCAGCAGTTACACGGACGGATCCTACGAGCAGTACTTC. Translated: CASSYTDGSYEQYF.

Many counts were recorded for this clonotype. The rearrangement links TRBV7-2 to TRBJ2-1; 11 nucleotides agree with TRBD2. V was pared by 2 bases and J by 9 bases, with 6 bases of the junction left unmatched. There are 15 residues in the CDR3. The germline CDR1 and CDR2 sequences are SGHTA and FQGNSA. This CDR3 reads CASSLLSGGASEQFF. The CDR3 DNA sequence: TGTGCCAGCAGCTTACTTAGCGGGGGGGCCAGTGAGCAGTTCTTC. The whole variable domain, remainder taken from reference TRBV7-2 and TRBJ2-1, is GAGVSQSPSNKVTEKGKDVELRCDPISGHTALYWYRQSLGQGLEFLIYFQGNSAPDKSGLPSDRFSAERTGGSVSTLTIQRTQQEDSAVYLCASSLLSGGASEQFFGPGTRLTVL.

The DNA for the CDR3 is TGTGCCAGTAGTATTCACGGGGGCGGATCGGTCAATGAGCAGTTCTTC. Translation gives CASSIHGGGSVNEQFF. The chain joins TRBV19 to TRBJ2-1, with D tentatively TRBD1 or TRBD2 (6 bases each). Trimming shortened V by 3 bases and J by 6 bases, and 18 bases separated the two germline ends. CDR1 LNHDA and CDR2 SQIVND come from the germline V gene (reference sequence). The CDR3 sequence is 16 residues long.

CDR3 in DNA: TGTGCCAGCAGTGAAGAAACGTGGTTAAGCGGGGGTGGTATAGATACGCAGTATTTT. This codes for CASSEETWLSGGGIDTQYF. This chain connects TRBV6-1 to TRBJ2-3; 8 bases agree with TRBD2. Germline V gene lookup returns CDR1 MNHNS and CDR2 SASEGT. The CDR3 is made up of 19 amino acids. Trimming removed 1 base from V and 5 bases from J; junction bases left unmatched: 17.

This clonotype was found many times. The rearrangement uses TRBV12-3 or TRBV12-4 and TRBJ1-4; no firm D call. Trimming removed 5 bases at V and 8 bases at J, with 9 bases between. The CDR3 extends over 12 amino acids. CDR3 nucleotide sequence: TGTGCCAGCAGTCTTACCTGGGAAAAACTGTTTTTT. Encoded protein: CASSLTWEKLFF.

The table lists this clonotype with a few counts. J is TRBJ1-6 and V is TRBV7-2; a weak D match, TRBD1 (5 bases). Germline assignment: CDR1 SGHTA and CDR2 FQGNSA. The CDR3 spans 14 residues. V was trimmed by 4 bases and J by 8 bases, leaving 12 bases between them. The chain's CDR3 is CASSWGGGDSPLHF. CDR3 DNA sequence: TGTGCCAGCAGCTGGGGGGGGGGAGATTCACCCCTCCACTTT.

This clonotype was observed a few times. This CDR3 is CASSSQGGTDTQYF. The CDR3 region has the DNA TGTGCCAGTAGTTCTCAGGGAGGCACAGATACGCAGTATTTT. The J gene is TRBJ2-3, the V gene TRBV19; D is possibly TRBD1 or TRBD2 (5 bases each). CDR1 and CDR2 (germline): LNHDA, SQIVND (reference sequence). The V gene lost 5 bases and the J gene lost 1 base, with 10 bases spanning the gap. The CDR3 totals 14 residues.

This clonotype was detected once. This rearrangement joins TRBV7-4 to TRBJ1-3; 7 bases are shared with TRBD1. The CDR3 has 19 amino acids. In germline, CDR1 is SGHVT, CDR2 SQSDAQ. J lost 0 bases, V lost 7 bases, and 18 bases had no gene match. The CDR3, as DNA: TGTGCCAGCACCACCACGGTCCTCCGGGACAGAATCTCTGGAAACACCATATATTTT. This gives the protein CASTTTVLRDRISGNTIYF. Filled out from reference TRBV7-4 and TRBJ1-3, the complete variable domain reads GAGVSQSPRYKVAKRGRDVALRCDSISGHVTLYWYRQTLGQGSEVLTYSQSDAQRDKSGRPSGRFSAERPERSVSTLKIQRTEQGDSAVYLCASTTTVLRDRISGNTIYFGEGSWLTVV.

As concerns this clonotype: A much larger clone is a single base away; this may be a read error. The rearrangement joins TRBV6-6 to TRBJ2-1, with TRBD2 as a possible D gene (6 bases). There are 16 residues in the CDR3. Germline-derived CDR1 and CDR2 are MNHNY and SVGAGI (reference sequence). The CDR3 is CTSSYFPGGAYNEQFF. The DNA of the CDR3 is TGTACCAGCAGTTACTTCCCTGGCGGGGCTTACAATGAGCAGTTCTTC.

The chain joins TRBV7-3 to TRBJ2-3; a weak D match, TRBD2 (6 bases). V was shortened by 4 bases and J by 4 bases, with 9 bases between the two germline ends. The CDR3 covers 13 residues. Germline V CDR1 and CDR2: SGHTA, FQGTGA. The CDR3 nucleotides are TGTGCCAGCAGCTCATGGGGGGCAGATACGCAGTATTTT. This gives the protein CASSSWGADTQYF.

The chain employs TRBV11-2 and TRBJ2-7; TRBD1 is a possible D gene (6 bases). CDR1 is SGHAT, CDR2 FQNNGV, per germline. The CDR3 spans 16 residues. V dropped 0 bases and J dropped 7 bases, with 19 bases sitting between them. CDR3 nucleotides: TGTGCCAGCAGCTTAGAACTACAGGGAGCAGCTTCAGAGCAGTACTTC. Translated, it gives CASSLELQGAASEQYF.

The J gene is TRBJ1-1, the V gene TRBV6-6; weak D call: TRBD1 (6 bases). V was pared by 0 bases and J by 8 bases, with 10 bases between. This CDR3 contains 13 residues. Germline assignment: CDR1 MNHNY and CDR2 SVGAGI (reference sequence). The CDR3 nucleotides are TGTGCCAGCAGTTACTCAGGAGGACAGGAAGCTTTCTTT. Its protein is CASSYSGGQEAFF.

The CDR3, as DNA: TGTGCCAGCAGTTTGGGACAGGACCTCTATAATTCACCCCTCCACTTT. Its protein product is CASSLGQDLYNSPLHF. This chain joins TRBV6-5 and TRBJ1-6; TRBD1 matches at 8 bases. Germline V gene data show CDR1 as MNHEY and CDR2 as SVGAGI. Germline trimming cut 4 bases from V and 3 bases from J; bases unmatched to any gene: 5. This CDR3 contains 16 residues.

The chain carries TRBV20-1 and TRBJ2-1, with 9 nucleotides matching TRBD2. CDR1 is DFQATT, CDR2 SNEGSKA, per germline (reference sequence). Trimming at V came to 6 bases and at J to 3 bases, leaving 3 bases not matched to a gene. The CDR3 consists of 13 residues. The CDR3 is CSALAGNYNEQFF. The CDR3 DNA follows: TGCAGTGCCCTAGCGGGGAACTACAATGAGCAGTTCTTC.

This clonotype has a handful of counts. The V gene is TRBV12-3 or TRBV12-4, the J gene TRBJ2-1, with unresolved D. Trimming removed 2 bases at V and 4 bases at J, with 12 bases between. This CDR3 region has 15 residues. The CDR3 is CASSLTAGQYNEQFF. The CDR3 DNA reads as TGTGCCAGCAGTTTAACGGCAGGCCAATACAATGAGCAGTTCTTC.

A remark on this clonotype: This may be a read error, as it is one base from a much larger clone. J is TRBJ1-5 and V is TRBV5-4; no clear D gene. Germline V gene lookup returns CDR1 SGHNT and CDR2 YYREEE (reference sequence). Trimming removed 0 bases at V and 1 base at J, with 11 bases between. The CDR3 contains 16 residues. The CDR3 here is CASSLGGQLSNQPQHF. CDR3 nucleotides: TGTGCCAGCAGCTTGGGCGGGCAGCTGAGCAATCAGCCCCAGCATTTT.

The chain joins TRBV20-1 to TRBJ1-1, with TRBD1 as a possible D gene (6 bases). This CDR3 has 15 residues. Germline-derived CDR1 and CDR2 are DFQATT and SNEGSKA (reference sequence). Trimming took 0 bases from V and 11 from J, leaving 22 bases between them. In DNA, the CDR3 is TGCAGTGCTAGAGATCAGAAGGGGGGACCTCGGGATGCTTTCTTT. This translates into CSARDQKGGPRDAFF.

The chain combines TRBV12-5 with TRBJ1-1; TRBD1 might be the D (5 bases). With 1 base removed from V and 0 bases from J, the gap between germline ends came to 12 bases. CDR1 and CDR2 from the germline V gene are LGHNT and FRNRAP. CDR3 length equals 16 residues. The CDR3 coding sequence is TGTGCTAGTGGTTTGGGTACCGGGACGGTGAACACTGAAGCTTTCTTT. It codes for CASGLGTGTVNTEAFF. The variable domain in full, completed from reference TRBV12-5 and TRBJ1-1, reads DARVTQTPRHKVTEMGQEVTMRCQPILGHNTVFWYRQTMMQGLELLAYFRNRAPLDDSGMPKDRFSAEMPDATLATLKIQPSEPRDSAVYFCASGLGTGTVNTEAFFGQGTRLTVV.

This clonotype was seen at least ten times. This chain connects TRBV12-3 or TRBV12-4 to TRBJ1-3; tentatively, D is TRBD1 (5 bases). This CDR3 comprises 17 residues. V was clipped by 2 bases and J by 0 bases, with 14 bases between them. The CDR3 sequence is CASSLLYPGHSGNTIYF. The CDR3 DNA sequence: TGTGCCAGCAGTTTACTTTATCCGGGGCACTCTGGAAACACCATATATTTT.

CDR3 amino acids: CASSLAGISDNSPLHF. Written as DNA, the CDR3 is TGCGCCAGCAGCTTGGCCGGGATAAGCGATAATTCACCCCTCCACTTT. The genes are TRBV5-1 and TRBJ1-6; D is ambiguous. The CDR3 is made up of 16 amino acids. V was pared by 0 bases and J by 5 bases, with 12 bases between. From germline, CDR1 is SGHRS and CDR2 YFSETQ. The full variable domain, completed using reference TRBV5-1 and TRBJ1-6, is KAGVTQTPRYLIKTRGQQVTLSCSPISGHRSVSWYQQTPGQGLQFLFEYFSETQRNKGNFPGRFSGRQFSNSRSEMNVSTLELGDSALYLCASSLAGISDNSPLHFGNGTRLTVT.

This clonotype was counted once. The CDR3 nucleotides read TGTGCCAGCAGCCAAGAGACCGGGGACACTGAAGCTTTCTTT. The encoded protein is CASSQETGDTEAFF. This chain joins TRBV3-1 and TRBJ1-1; D unresolved. CDR3 length: 14 residues. V lost 0 bases and J 3 bases, leaving 8 bases between the germline ends. Per germline, CDR1 LGHDT and CDR2 YNNKEL (reference sequence).

The CDR3 coding sequence is TGTGCCAGCAGTTTCGGCAGGGATGGGGACTCTGGAAACACCATATATTTT. It codes for CASSFGRDGDSGNTIYF. V and J are TRBV28 and TRBJ1-3; D may be TRBD1 (5 bases). Germline assignment: CDR1 MDHEN and CDR2 SYDVKM. There are 17 residues in the CDR3. With 3 bases removed from V and 0 bases from J, the gap between germline ends came to 15 bases. The full variable domain, in which reference TRBV28 and TRBJ1-3 provide the parts outside the CDR3, is DVKVTQSSRYLVKRTGEKVFLECVQDMDHENMFWYRQDPGLGLRLIYFSYDVKMKEKGDIPEGYSVSREKKERFSLILESASTNQTSMYLCASSFGRDGDSGNTIYFGEGSWLTVV.

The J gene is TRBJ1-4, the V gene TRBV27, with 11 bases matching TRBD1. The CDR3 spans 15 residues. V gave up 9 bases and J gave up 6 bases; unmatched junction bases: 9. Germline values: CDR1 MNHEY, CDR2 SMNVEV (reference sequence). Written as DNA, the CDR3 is TGTGCCAGTTCGGAGGACAGGGGGCTGGATGAAAAACTGTTTTTT. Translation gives CASSEDRGLDEKLFF.

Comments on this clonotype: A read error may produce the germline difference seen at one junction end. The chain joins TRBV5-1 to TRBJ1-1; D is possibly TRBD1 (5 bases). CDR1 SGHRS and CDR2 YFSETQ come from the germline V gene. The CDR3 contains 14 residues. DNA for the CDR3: TGCGCCAGCAGCTCGAGGGGCGGGTACACTAAAGCTTTCTTT. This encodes CASSSRGGYTKAFF.

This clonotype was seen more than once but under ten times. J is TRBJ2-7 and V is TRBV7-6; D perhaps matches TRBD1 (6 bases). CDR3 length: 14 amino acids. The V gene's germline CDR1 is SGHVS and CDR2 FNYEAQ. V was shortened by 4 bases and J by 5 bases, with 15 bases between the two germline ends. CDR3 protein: CASSSGREGDEQYF. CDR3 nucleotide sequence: TGTGCCAGCAGCTCTGGACGCGAGGGGGACGAGCAGTACTTC.